This T cell receptor (beta chain) was retrieved from a study of T cells after yellow fever vaccination. The study, taken as a whole, reports: Just a small share of clonotypes turned up in the CD4 compartment as well as the CD8 compartment. The secondary response was weaker but peaked faster, day 5 versus 15.

By 5'RACE template switching, TCR cDNA was produced, with a universal primer site and UMIs added in the process. Via MiXCR, TCRdb re-called the 5' RACE reads, giving one row per CDR3 protein. The profile shows 250,000 or so distinct CDR3 sequences, 3.6% of them singletons. The V and J ends lost 0 bases and 3 bases respectively, with 15 bases between them. Germline V lookup: CDR1 SGHRS, CDR2 YFSETQ. The CDR3 is made up of 16 amino acids. This clonotype was seen ten or more times. Its antigen is unknown. Sequencing was performed on PBMCs, taken 15 days after the yellow fever booster vaccination. The chain is built from TRBV5-1 and TRBJ2-5, with D tentatively TRBD1 (6 bases). This clonotype was sampled from a man aged 18 to 35 who received the YFV17D yellow fever vaccine. CDR3 coding DNA: TGCGCCAGCAGCTTGGGGTTGGCAGGGGATGAAGAGACCCAGTACTTC. Translated: CASSLGLAGDEETQYF.